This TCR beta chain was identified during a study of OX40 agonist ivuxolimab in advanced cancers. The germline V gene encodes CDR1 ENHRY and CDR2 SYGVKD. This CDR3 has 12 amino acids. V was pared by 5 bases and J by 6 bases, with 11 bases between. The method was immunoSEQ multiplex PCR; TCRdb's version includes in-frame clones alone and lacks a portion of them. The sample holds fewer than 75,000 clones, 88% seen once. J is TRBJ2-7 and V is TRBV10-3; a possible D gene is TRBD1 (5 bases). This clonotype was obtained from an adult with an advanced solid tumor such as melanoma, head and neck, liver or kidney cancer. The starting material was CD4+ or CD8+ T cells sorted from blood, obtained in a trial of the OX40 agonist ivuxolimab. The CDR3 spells CAISSARGEQYF. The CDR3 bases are TGTGCCATCAGTTCCGCAAGGGGCGAGCAGTACTTC.